Below, 18 T cell receptor beta chains from the same sample are listed, as sequenced in a study of blood T cell repertoires in COVID-19 (TCRdb year 2020). The library was produced with the immunoSEQ multiplex PCR assay. TCRdb holds this immuneACCESS table with in-frame rearrangements only. Some clones are missing; in checked studies, unresolved V genes explain under half, and the rest has no known cause. The sample table records around 250,000 clones; around 83% of these occur just once. Together, the top ten hold 3.5% to 4% of the sample. Sequencing used peripheral blood. These receptors were obtained from a man younger than 35 with active or convalescent COVID-19.

V is TRBV19 and J is TRBJ1-1; 7 bases line up with TRBD1. Losses at the gene ends were 2 bases for V and 4 bases for J; bases not matched to a gene: 7. This CDR3 contains 15 residues. In germline, CDR1 is LNHDA, CDR2 SQIVND (reference sequence). Here the CDR3 reads CASSISQGGGTEAFF. In nucleotides, the CDR3 is TGTGCCAGTAGTATATCCCAGGGGGGCGGCACTGAAGCTTTCTTT.

This clone has just one count. This chain links TRBV24-1 with TRBJ2-1; 11 bases align to TRBD2. With V trimmed by 3 bases and J by 4 bases, 1 base remained unmatched. Germline CDR1 is KGHDR and CDR2 is SFDVKD. This CDR3 has 15 amino acids. DNA for the CDR3: TGTGCCACCAGTGATCTAGCGGGAGGTTACAATGAGCAGTTCTTC. Protein product: CATSDLAGGYNEQFF.

The rearrangement uses TRBV7-3 and TRBJ2-2; 9 nucleotides match TRBD2. The germline V gene has CDR1 SGHTA and CDR2 FQGTGA. With 6 bases clipped from V and 5 bases from J, the junction kept 10 bases outside the gene matches. The length of the CDR3 is 16 residues. CDR3: CASSMIAGAETGELFF. The CDR3 bases are TGTGCCAGCAGTATGATAGCGGGAGCAGAAACCGGGGAGCTGTTTTTT.

The chain carries TRBV12-3 or TRBV12-4 and TRBJ1-2; D call uncertain. The CDR3 length is 11 residues. Trimming shortened V by 5 bases and J by 6 bases, and 7 bases separated the two germline ends. The chain's CDR3 is CASSVGDGYTF. CDR3 sequence (DNA): TGTGCCAGCAGTGTCGGGGATGGCTACACCTTC.

Details on this clone: No DNA is shown, since the ends of the CDR3 on it are uncertain; the CDR3 is the one TCRdb lists. V is TRBV28 and J is TRBJ2-7; the D segment call TRBD2 is taken from the table without a DNA check. The CDR3 length equals 12 residues, ends included. Per the germline V gene, CDR1 is MDHEN and CDR2 is SYDVKM. The chain's CDR3 is CASSFLETGQYF.

In DNA, the CDR3 is TGTGCCAGTAGCACGGGACAGGGTTTAAGCACAGATACGCAGTATTTT. It specifies CASSTGQGLSTDTQYF. The chain combines TRBV19 with TRBJ2-3; 9 bases match TRBD1. Germline values: CDR1 LNHDA, CDR2 SQIVND (reference sequence). Unmatched junction bases numbered 7, after V lost 6 bases and J lost 0 bases. CDR3 length: 16 amino acids.

J is TRBJ1-2 and V is TRBV5-1; TRBD1 matches at 7 bases. Germline CDR1 reads SGHRS; CDR2 reads YFSETQ. The CDR3 sequence is 12 residues long. V lost 0 bases, J lost 11 bases, and 4 bases stayed unmatched. CDR3 DNA: TGCGCCAGCAGCTTGGGCGGGACAGAGTACACCTTC. Its translation is CASSLGGTEYTF.

The chain uses TRBV5-8 and TRBJ1-1; possibly TRBD1 for D (6 bases). The CDR3 totals 12 residues. From germline, CDR1 is SGHTS and CDR2 YDEGEE. Trimming cost V 2 bases and J 7 bases, with 9 bases left between them. CDR3 sequence (DNA): TGTGCCAGCAGCTTCGGACAGTTTGAAGCTTTCTTT. Its protein product is CASSFGQFEAFF. Together with reference TRBV5-8 and TRBJ1-1, the CDR3 gives the full variable domain: EAGVTQSPTHLIKTRGQQATLRCSPISGHTSVYWYQQALGLGLQFLLWYDEGEERNRGNFPPRFSGRQFPNYSSELNVNALELEDSALYLCASSFGQFEAFFGQGTRLTVV.

This clone was recorded only once. This sequence joins TRBV30 and TRBJ2-7; D is possibly TRBD2 (6 bases). CDR1 GTSNPN and CDR2 SVGIG come from the germline V gene (reference sequence). This CDR3 spans 13 amino acids. Between the trimmed V and J ends, which lost 0 bases and 6 bases, there was a span of 12 bases. This CDR3 is CAWSVGGAGEQYF. For the CDR3, the DNA is TGTGCCTGGAGTGTAGGAGGGGCCGGCGAGCAGTACTTC.

The V gene is TRBV30, the J gene TRBJ1-2; D gene unclear. Looked up from germline, CDR1 is GTSNPN and CDR2 is SVGIG (reference sequence). The ends were cut back, 0 bases at V and 5 bases at J, with 7 bases in the middle. The CDR3 covers 12 residues. CDR3 sequence (DNA): TGTGCCTGGAGTGTAGCGGAGTATGGCTACACCTTC. Its translation: CAWSVAEYGYTF.

DNA for the CDR3: TGTGCCAGCAACCCGACAGGGGTAGGAACTGAAGCTTTCTTT. Encoded protein: CASNPTGVGTEAFF. The chain carries TRBV6-5 and TRBJ1-1; 8 nucleotides agree with TRBD1. This CDR3 contains 14 residues. Germline V gene lookup returns CDR1 MNHEY and CDR2 SVGAGI. The ends lost 7 bases at V and 5 bases at J; junction bases unmatched: 9.

This clone appeared once. The CDR3 region has the DNA TGTGCCAGCAGTTTACAGGCCGGGGCCAACGTCCTGACTTTC. Amino acids: CASSLQAGANVLTF. The V and J genes are TRBV28 and TRBJ2-6; D call uncertain. The V gene lost 2 bases and the J gene lost 4 bases, with 6 bases spanning the gap. CDR3 length: 14 amino acids. Germline assignment: CDR1 MDHEN and CDR2 SYDVKM.

This clone was counted once. The chain couples TRBV7-9 to TRBJ1-5; 8 bases agree with TRBD1. V gave up 5 bases and J gave up 7 bases; unmatched junction bases: 7. The length of the CDR3 is 14 residues. CDR1 SEHNR and CDR2 FQNEAQ come from the germline V gene (reference sequence). CDR3 sequence (DNA): TGTGCCAGCAGCGGCGGACAGGGAGAACAGCCCCAGCATTTT. Protein sequence: CASSGGQGEQPQHF.

DNA for the CDR3: TGTGCCAGCAGTCCACTGGGGGGGGCCCCCGGCAATGAGCAGTTCTTC. The encoded protein is CASSPLGGAPGNEQFF. V gene TRBV28 combines with J gene TRBJ2-1, with D possibly matching TRBD2 (7 bases). Germline CDR1 is MDHEN and CDR2 is SYDVKM. V lost 5 bases to trimming and J lost 6 bases, with 20 bases between them. This CDR3 contains 16 residues.

The chain couples TRBV18 to TRBJ2-5, with unresolved D. V shed 3 bases and J shed 5 bases, with 7 bases lying between them. The CDR3 is made up of 12 amino acids. Germline values: CDR1 KGHSH, CDR2 LQKENI. CDR3 bases: TGTGCCAGCTCACCCTCTGTTGAGACCCAGTACTTC. Protein sequence: CASSPSVETQYF.

V and J are TRBV5-6 and TRBJ2-3; tentatively, D is TRBD2 (6 bases). Trimming left V 1 base short and J 2 bases short, with 14 bases between. In germline, CDR1 is SGHDT, CDR2 YYEEEE. The CDR3 runs to 16 residues. CDR3 amino acids: CASSLFGLLNTDTQYF. Here the CDR3 DNA reads TGTGCCAGCAGCTTGTTTGGACTACTAAACACAGATACGCAGTATTTT.

The J gene is TRBJ2-3, the V gene TRBV13, with 8 bases matching TRBD1. V was pared by 3 bases and J by 0 bases, with 5 bases of the junction left unmatched. The germline CDR1 and CDR2 sequences are PRHDT and FYEKMQ (reference sequence). This CDR3 is 16 amino acids long. The CDR3 region has the DNA TGTGCCAGCAGCTTTTCGACAGGGGTGAGCACAGATACGCAGTATTTT. Its protein product is CASSFSTGVSTDTQYF. Combining the CDR3 with reference TRBV13 and TRBJ2-3 gives the whole variable domain AAGVIQSPRHLIKEKRETATLKCYPIPRHDTVYWYQQGPGQDPQFLISFYEKMQSDKGSIPDRFSAQQFSDYHSELNMSSLELGDSALYFCASSFSTGVSTDTQYFGPGTRLTVL.

The rearrangement links TRBV11-3 to TRBJ1-1; tentatively, D is TRBD1 (5 bases). Trimming stripped 5 bases from V and 4 bases from J, with 11 bases between. Germline CDR1 SGHNT, CDR2 YENEEA. This CDR3 region has 13 residues. The CDR3 nucleotides are TGTGCCAGCAGCACACAGGACGGCACTGAAGCTTTCTTT. Its protein product is CASSTQDGTEAFF.